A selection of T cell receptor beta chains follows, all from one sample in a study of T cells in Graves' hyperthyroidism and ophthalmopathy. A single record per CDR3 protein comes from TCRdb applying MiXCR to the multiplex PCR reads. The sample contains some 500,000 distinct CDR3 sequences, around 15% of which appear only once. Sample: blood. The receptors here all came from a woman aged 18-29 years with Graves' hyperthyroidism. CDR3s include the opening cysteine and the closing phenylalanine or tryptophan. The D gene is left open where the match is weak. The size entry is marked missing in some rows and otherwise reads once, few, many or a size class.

TGTGCCACCAGCAGAGATTTTGGAGGATCCTCTGGAAACACCATATATTTT | CATSRDFGGSSGNTIYF | . | TRBJ1-3 | 17 | . | TRBV15
TGTGCCTGGGCTAGGTCAAACTACGAGCAGTACTTC | CAWARSNYEQYF | . | TRBJ2-7 | 12 | . | TRBV30
TGCGCCAGCAGCGGCGGTCCCGGGACGGTCCACAATGAGCAGTTCTTC | CASSGGPGTVHNEQFF | . | TRBJ2-1 | 16 | . | TRBV5-1
TGCAGCGTTGGGACCAGGAGCTCCTACGAGCAGTACTTC | CSVGTRSSYEQYF | . | TRBJ2-7 | 13 | many | TRBV29-1
TGTGCCAGCAGCCGGGAAGGGGGGCAATACACAGATACGCAGTATTTT | CASSREGGQYTDTQYF | . | TRBJ2-3 | 16 | . | TRBV3-1
TGTGCCAGCAGAACCTCCGGGGACTTCGGCAATGAGCAGTTCTTC | CASRTSGDFGNEQFF | . | TRBJ2-1 | 15 | many | TRBV6-2/TRBV6-3
TGCAGCGTTGACAGCTGGACAGGGGGACAAATGAACACTGAAGCTTTCTTT | CSVDSWTGGQMNTEAFF | TRBD1 | TRBJ1-1 | 17 | many | TRBV29-1
TGTGCCAGCAGAGGCCAGGGCACTGAAGCTTTCTTT | CASRGQGTEAFF | . | TRBJ1-1 | 12 | many | TRBV6-2/TRBV6-3
TGTGCCTGGAGTTCAGGGGACTCCCTCCATGGCTACACCTTC | CAWSSGDSLHGYTF | . | TRBJ1-2 | 14 | . | TRBV30
TGCAGTGCTCGCCGGACTAGTCTAGACACAGATACGCAGTATTTT | CSARRTSLDTDTQYF | TRBD2 | TRBJ2-3 | 15 | many | TRBV20-1
TGTGCCAGCAGTTTAGAAAGGGTTAGCACTGAAGCTTTCTTT | CASSLERVSTEAFF | . | TRBJ1-1 | 14 | . | TRBV27
TGCAGTGCTGTGGGGACAGGGATGAACACTGAAGCTTTCTTT | CSAVGTGMNTEAFF | TRBD1 | TRBJ1-1 | 14 | many | TRBV20-1
TGTGCCAGCGTTGGTCTTTCGGGGTATGGCTACACCTTC | CASVGLSGYGYTF | . | TRBJ1-2 | 13 | . | TRBV27
TGTGCCAGCAGCGACAGGGGTTCCTACGAGCAGTACTTC | CASSDRGSYEQYF | TRBD1 | TRBJ2-7 | 13 | many | TRBV12-3/TRBV12-4
TGTGCCAGCAGCTTAGGGTCTTTCGGTAACGAAGGGCATGGCTACACCTTC | CASSLGSFGNEGHGYTF | . | TRBJ1-2 | 17 | many | TRBV11-2
TGTGCCAGTAGTCCCCTAGGCGGGAGACTTTACAATGAGCAGTTCTTC | CASSPLGGRLYNEQFF | TRBD2 | TRBJ2-1 | 16 | . | TRBV19
TGTGCCAGCAGTGATCGACAGGGGGCAGGCGGGGCCAACGTCCTGACTTTC | CASSDRQGAGGANVLTF | TRBD1 | TRBJ2-6 | 17 | . | TRBV28
TGTGCCAGCAGCTTAGGCGGATCCCGGCAGTATTTT | CASSLGGSRQYF | . | TRBJ2-3 | 12 | many | TRBV11-2
TGTGCCAGCAGCCATTCAACCCCGGGGGGCTACACCTTC | CASSHSTPGGYTF | . | TRBJ1-2 | 13 | many | TRBV3-1
TGCAGTGCTAGAGGGATCGGAGCGGGAGTGACGAACAATGAGCAGTTCTTC | CSARGIGAGVTNNEQFF | TRBD2 | TRBJ2-1 | 17 | . | TRBV20-1
TGTGCCAGCAGCCAAGAACTAGCGGGAGGCGATGAGCAGTTCTTC | CASSQELAGGDEQFF | TRBD2 | TRBJ2-1 | 15 | many | TRBV3-1
TGTGCCAGCAGCTTGGGACTAGCGGGAGTTGGCAATGAGCAGTTCTTC | CASSLGLAGVGNEQFF | TRBD2 | TRBJ2-1 | 16 | many | TRBV7-3
TGTGCCAGCAGCCCGCCCTTTAGGGGATCTAGGGGGGGTAAGGCTTTCTTT | CASSPPFRGSRGGKAFF | . | TRBJ1-1 | 17 | . | TRBV7-3
TGTGCCTGGAGGGGGGGGGACAGGATGAACACTGAAGCTTTCTTT | CAWRGGDRMNTEAFF | TRBD1 | TRBJ1-1 | 15 | many | TRBV30
TGCAGTGCTAGAGATCCCGCCGGGTCGCTCAGTGAGCAGTTCTTC | CSARDPAGSLSEQFF | . | TRBJ2-1 | 15 | few | TRBV20-1
TGCGCCAGCAGCTTTTTCGGAGTAGCCTACAATGAGCAGTTCTTC | CASSFFGVAYNEQFF | . | TRBJ2-1 | 15 | many | TRBV5-1
TGTGCCAGCAGCCCTCGAGGGGAAGAGACCCAGTACTTC | CASSPRGEETQYF | . | TRBJ2-5 | 13 | many | TRBV5-5